This T cell receptor beta chain was recovered during a study of blood T cells in healthy people across ages. This CDR3 has 15 residues. Trimming shortened V by 2 bases and J by 3 bases, and 11 bases separated the two germline ends. From germline, CDR1 is SGHTA and CDR2 FQGTGA. Alongside a J-beta primer mix, a sample-barcoded 5' primer served in a second PCR lasting about 7 to 12 cycles. TCRdb redid the calling of the 5' RACE reads with MiXCR, one entry per CDR3 protein. The table has hundreds of thousands of distinct CDR3 sequences, roughly 50% seen once; the top ten hold 25% to 30%. Study outcomes and limitations: Naive T cell percentage showed a strong correlation with the diversity of TCR beta.

Details on this clonotype: Its antigen remains unidentified.

The receptor was isolated from a man between 35 and 55 years old in good health. The rearrangement links TRBV7-3 to TRBJ2-1; D not certain. The sample comprised blood. The CDR3 nucleotides are TGTGCCAGCAGCTTACGAAGACGCCACTACAATGAGCAGTTCTTC. Amino acid sequence: CASSLRRRHYNEQFF.